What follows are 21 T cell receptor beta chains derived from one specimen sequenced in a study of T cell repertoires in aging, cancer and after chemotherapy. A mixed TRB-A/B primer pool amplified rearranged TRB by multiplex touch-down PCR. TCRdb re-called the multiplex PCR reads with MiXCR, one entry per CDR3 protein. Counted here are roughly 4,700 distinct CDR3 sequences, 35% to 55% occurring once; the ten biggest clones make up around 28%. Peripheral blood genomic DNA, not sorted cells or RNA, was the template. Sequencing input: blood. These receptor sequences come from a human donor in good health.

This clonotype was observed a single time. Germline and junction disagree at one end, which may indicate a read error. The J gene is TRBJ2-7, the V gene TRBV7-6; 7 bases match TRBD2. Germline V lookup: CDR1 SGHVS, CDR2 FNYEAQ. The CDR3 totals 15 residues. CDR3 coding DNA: TGCGCCAGCAGCCCGGGAGGTTCCCTGGGCTACGAGCAGTACTTC. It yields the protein CASSPGGSLGYEQYF.

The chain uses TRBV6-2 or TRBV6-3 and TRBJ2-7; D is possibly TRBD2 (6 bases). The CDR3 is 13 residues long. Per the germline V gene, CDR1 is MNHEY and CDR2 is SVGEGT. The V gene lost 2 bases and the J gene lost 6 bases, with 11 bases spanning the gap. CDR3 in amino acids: CASSYGGLGEQYF. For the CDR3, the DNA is TGTGCCAGCAGTTACGGGGGACTCGGCGAGCAGTACTTC.

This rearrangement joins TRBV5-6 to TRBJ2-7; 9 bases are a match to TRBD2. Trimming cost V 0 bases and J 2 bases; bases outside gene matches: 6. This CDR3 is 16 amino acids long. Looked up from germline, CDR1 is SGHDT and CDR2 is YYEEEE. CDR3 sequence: CASSLVDVAGAYEQYF. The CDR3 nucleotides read TGTGCCAGCAGCTTGGTGGATGTAGCGGGAGCCTACGAGCAGTACTTC. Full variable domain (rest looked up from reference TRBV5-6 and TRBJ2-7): DAGVTQSPTHLIKTRGQQVTLRCSPKSGHDTVSWYQQALGQGPQFIFQYYEEEERQRGNFPDRFSGHQFPNYSSELNVNALLLGDSALYLCASSLVDVAGAYEQYFGPGTRLTVT.

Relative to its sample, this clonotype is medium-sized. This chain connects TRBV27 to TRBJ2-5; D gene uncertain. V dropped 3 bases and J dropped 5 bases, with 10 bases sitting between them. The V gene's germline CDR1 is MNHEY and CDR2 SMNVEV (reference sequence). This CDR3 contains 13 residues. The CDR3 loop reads CASSFGFQETQYF. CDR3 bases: TGTGCCAGCAGTTTCGGTTTCCAGGAGACCCAGTACTTC.

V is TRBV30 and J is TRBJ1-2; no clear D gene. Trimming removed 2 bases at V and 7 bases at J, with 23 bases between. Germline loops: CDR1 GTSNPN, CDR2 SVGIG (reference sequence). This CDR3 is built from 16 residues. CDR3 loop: CAWSPLKGFGVGGYTF. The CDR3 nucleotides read TGTGCCTGGAGTCCACTCAAGGGCTTCGGAGTCGGTGGCTACACCTTC.

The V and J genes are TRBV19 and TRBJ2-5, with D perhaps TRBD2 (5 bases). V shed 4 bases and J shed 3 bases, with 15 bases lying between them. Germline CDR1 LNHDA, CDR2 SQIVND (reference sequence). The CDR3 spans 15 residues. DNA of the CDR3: TGTGCCAGTAGTAGGACTGGCTCGGGAAAAGAGACCCAGTACTTC. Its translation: CASSRTGSGKETQYF.

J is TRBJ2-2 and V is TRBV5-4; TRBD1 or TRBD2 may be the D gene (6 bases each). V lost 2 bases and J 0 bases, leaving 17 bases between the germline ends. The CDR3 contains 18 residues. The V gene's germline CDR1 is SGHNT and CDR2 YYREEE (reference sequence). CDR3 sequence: CASSLGGPGTANTGELFF. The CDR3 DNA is TGTGCCAGCAGCTTAGGGGGGCCTGGGACCGCGAACACCGGGGAGCTGTTTTTT.

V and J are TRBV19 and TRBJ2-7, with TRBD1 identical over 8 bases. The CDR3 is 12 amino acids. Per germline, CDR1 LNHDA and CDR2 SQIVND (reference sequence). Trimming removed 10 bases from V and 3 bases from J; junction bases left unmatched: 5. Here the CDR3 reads CATRDRNYEQYF. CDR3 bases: TGTGCCACCAGGGACAGGAACTACGAGCAGTACTTC.

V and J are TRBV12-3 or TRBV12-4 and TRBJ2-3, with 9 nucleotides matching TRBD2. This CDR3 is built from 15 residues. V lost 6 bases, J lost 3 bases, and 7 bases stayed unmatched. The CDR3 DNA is TGTGCCAGCAGCCTTAGCGGGAGTTCGACAGATACGCAGTATTTT. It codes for CASSLSGSSTDTQYF.

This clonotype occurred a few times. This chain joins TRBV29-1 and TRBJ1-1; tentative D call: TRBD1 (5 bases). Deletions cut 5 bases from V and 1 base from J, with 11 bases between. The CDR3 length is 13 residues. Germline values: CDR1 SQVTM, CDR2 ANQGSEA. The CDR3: CSVRGQTNTEAFF. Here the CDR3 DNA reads TGCAGCGTTCGGGGCCAGACGAACACTGAAGCTTTCTTT.

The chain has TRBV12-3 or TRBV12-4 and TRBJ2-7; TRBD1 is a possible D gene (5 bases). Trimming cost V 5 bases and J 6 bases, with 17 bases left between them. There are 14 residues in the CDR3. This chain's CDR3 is CASSIQGLAPEQYF. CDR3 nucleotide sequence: TGTGCCAGCAGTATCCAGGGTTTGGCTCCCGAGCAGTACTTC.

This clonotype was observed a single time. CDR3 sequence (DNA): TGTGCCAGCTCACCGAGGACAGGATTTGATAACTATGAAAAACTGTTTTTT. It is translated as CASSPRTGFDNYEKLFF. J is TRBJ1-4 and V is TRBV18; 7 nucleotides agree with TRBD1. The CDR3 consists of 17 residues. J was trimmed by 6 bases and V by 3 bases; bases with no gene match: 13. Germline CDR1 reads KGHSH; CDR2 reads LQKENI.

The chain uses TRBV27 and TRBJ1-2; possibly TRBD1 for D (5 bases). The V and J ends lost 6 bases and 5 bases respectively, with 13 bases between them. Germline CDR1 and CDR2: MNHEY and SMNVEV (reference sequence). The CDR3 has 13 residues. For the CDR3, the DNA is TGTGCCAGCAGACAGTCTCAGGGATATGGCTACACCTTC. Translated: CASRQSQGYGYTF.

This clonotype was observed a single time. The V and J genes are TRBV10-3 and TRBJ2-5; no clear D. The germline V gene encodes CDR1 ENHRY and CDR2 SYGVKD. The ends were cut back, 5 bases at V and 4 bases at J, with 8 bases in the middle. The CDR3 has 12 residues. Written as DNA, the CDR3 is TGTGCCATCAGTTACCAAAGAGAGACCCAGTACTTC. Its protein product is CAISYQRETQYF.

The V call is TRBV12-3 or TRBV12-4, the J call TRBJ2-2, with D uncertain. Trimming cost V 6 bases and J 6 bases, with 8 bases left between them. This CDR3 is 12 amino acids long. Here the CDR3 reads CASSRGPGELFF. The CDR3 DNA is TGTGCCAGCAGCCGAGGCCCCGGGGAGCTGTTTTTT.

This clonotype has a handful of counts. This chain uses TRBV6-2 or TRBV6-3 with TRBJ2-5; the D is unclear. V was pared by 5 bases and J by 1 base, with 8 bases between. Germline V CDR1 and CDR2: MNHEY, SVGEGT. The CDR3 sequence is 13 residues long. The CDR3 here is CASSNTAQETQYF. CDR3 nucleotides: TGTGCCAGCAGTAACACAGCCCAAGAGACCCAGTACTTC.

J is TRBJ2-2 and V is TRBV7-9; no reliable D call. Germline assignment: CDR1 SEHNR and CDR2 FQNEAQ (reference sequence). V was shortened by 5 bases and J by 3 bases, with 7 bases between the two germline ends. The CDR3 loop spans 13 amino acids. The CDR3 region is CASSLDHTGELFF. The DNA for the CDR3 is TGTGCCAGCAGCCTAGACCACACCGGGGAGCTGTTTTTT.

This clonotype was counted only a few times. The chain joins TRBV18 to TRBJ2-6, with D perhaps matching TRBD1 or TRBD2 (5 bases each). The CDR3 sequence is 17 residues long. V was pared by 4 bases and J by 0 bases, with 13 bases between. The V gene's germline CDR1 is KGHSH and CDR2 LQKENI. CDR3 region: CASSLPIGGSGANVLTF. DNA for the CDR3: TGTGCCAGCTCACTACCTATTGGGGGCTCTGGGGCCAACGTCCTGACTTTC.

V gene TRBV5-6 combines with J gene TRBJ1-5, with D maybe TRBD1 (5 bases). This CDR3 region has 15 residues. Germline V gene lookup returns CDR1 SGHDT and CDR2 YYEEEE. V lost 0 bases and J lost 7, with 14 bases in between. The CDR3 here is CASSLVGGGEQPQHF. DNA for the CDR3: TGTGCCAGCAGCTTGGTCGGCGGGGGTGAGCAGCCCCAGCATTTT.

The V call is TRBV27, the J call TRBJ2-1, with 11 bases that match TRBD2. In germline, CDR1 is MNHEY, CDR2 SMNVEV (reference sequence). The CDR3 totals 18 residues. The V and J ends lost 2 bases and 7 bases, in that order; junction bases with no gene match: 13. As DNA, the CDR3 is TGTGCCAGCAGTTTAGCGGGTAGCGGGAGGGCGCTGAGGAATGAGCAGTTCTTC. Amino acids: CASSLAGSGRALRNEQFF.

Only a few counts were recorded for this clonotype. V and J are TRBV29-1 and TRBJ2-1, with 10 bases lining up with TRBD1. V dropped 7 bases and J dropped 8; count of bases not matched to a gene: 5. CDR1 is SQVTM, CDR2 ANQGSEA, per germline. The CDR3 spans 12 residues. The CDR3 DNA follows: TGCAGCGCTCCGGGACAGGGGTATGAGCAGTTCTTC. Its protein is CSAPGQGYEQFF.